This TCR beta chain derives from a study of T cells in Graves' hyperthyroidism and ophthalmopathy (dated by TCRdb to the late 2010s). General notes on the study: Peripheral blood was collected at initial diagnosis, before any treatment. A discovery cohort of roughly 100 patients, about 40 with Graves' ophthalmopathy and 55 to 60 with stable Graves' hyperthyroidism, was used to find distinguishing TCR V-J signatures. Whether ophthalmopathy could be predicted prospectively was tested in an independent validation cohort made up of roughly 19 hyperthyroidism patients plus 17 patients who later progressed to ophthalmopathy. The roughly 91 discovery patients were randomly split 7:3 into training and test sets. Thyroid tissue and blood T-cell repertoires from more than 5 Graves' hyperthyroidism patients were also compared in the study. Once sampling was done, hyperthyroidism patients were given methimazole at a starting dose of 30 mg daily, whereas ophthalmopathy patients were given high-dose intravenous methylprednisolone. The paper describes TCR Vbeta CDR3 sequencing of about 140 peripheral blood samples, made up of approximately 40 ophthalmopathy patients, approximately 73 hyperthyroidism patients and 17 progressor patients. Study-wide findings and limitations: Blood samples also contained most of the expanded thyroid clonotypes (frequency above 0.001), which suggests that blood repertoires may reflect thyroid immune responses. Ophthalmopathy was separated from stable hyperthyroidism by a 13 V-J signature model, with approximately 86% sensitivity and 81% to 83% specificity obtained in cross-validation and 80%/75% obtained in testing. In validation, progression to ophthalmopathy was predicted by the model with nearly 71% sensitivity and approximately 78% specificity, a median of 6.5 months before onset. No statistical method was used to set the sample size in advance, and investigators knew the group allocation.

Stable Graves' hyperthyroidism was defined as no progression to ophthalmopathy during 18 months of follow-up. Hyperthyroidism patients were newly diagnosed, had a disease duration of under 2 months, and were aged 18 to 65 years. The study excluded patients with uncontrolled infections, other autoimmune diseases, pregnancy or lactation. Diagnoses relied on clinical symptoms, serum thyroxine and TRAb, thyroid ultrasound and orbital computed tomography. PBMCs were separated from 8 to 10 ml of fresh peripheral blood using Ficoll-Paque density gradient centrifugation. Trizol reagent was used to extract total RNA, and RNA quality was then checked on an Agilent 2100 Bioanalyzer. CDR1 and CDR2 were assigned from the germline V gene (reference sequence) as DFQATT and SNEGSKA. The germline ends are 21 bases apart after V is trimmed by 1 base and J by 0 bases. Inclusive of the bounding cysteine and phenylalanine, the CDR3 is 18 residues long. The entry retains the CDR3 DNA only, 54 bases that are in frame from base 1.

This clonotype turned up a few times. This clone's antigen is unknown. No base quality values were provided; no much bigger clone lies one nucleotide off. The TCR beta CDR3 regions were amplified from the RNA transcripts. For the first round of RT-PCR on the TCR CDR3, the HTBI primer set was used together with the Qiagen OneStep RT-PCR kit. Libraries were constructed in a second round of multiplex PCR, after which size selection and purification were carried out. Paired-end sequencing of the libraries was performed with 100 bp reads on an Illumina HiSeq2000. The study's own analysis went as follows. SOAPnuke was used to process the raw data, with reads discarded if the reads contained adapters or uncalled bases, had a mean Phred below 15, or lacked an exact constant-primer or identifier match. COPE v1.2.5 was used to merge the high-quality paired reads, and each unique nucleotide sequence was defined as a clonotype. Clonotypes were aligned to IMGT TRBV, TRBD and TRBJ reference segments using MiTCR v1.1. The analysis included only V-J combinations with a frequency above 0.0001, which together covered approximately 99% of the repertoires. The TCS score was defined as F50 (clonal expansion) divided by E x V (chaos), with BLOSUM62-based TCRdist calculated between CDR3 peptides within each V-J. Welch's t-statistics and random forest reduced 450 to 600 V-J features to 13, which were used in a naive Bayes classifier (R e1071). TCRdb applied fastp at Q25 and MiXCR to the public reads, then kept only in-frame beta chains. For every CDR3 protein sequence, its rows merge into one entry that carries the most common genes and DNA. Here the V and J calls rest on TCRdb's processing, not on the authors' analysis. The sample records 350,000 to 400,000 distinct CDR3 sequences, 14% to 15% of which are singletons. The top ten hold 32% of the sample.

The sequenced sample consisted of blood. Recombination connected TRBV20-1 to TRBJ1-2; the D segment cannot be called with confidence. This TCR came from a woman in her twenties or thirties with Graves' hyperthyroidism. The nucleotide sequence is TGCAGTGCTAGAGCAAGCTTTGGATCGGATCCGCCTAACTATGGCTACACCTTC. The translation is CSARASFGSDPPNYGYTF.